This T cell receptor beta chain originates from a study of blood T cell repertoires in COVID-19. About the research overall: Whether acute or convalescent, the COVID-19 samples came from the United States, Italy and Spain. PBMCs, B-cell-depleted T cells, or T cells provided the cDNA or gDNA that made up the material.

As handled by the study authors: Amplification of reference gene primers provided the estimated nucleated cell counts. The protocol was immunoSEQ multiplex PCR, while the TCRdb copy is restricted to in-frame clones and leaves out a portion. Clone size and V and J calls were adopted from that table, with D and trimming inferred from the DNA. The top ten clones hold less than 11% of a sample with around 400,000 clones, approximately 87% of them seen once. Concerning this clone: The same CDR3 also results from other DNA sequences found in this sample.

The ends lost 5 bases at V and 0 bases at J; junction bases unmatched: 0. The CDR3 totals 14 residues. From germline, CDR1 is SEHNR and CDR2 FQNEAQ (reference sequence). Seattle enrolled patients during active infection and tracked them longitudinally. This TCR was recovered from a woman in her twenties or thirties with COVID-19, enrolled during active disease. The chain is built from TRBV7-9 and TRBJ2-3; the match to TRBD1 covers 9 bases. The specimen was peripheral blood. CDR3 bases: TGTGCCAGCAGCGGGACAGGGAGCACAGATACGCAGTATTTT. It translates to CASSGTGSTDTQYF.